The 17 T cell receptor beta chains in this list originate from one sample, sequenced in a study of radiotherapy plus CTLA-4 blockade in lung cancer. The repertoire was sequenced with immunoSEQ multiplex PCR; TCRdb's copy has only in-frame clones and lacks some. This table has about 28,000 clones, less than 85% appearing once. Sequenced material: peripheral blood, taken from a patient treated with radiotherapy plus ipilimumab. The receptors originated from a human donor with non-small cell lung cancer who had stable disease on radiotherapy plus ipilimumab.

The CDR3 sequence is CSVAGTGGYGYTF. The CDR3 nucleotides are TGCAGCGTTGCCGGGACAGGGGGATATGGCTACACCTTC. This sequence joins TRBV29-1 and TRBJ1-2; 11 positions agree with TRBD1. Germline loops: CDR1 SQVTM, CDR2 ANQGSEA. The V gene end was trimmed by 4 bases and the J gene end by 5 bases; junction bases not matched to a gene: 3. This CDR3 region has 13 residues.

The table lists this clone with a few counts. This chain uses TRBV5-4 with TRBJ2-3, with 13 bases that match TRBD2. J was trimmed by 0 bases and V by 5 bases; bases with no gene match: 6. The CDR3 spans 17 residues. Looked up from germline, CDR1 is SGHNT and CDR2 is YYREEE (reference sequence). The CDR3 DNA reads TGTGCCAGCAGGCGTCCGGGACTAGCGGGGAGCACAGATACGCAGTATTTT. It translates to CASRRPGLAGSTDTQYF.

The chain recombines TRBV10-3 with TRBJ1-4; perhaps TRBD1 as D (6 bases). The germline V gene has CDR1 ENHRY and CDR2 SYGVKD. The V and J ends lost 6 bases and 0 bases respectively, with 11 bases between them. This CDR3 spans 15 amino acids. The CDR3 loop reads CAISTGPSTNEKLFF. In nucleotides, the CDR3 is TGTGCCATCAGCACAGGGCCCTCAACTAATGAAAAACTGTTTTTT.

This chain joins TRBV2 and TRBJ1-6; D call uncertain. Trimming took off 4 bases at V and 2 bases at J, with 6 bases between the two ends. The germline gives CDR1 SNHLY, CDR2 FYNNEI. This CDR3 region has 14 residues. The CDR3 nucleotides are TGTGCCAGCAGTGGAGAGACCTATAATTCACCCCTCCACTTT. Translating gives CASSGETYNSPLHF.

V and J are TRBV5-1 and TRBJ2-1; 13 bases are a match to TRBD2. The length of the CDR3 is 15 residues. Losses at the gene ends were 6 bases for V and 7 bases for J; bases not matched to a gene: 7. Germline CDR1 SGHRS, CDR2 YFSETQ. CDR3 DNA sequence: TGCGCCAGCACCTCACTAGCGGGGGGGCATAATGAGCAGTTCTTC. Its protein is CASTSLAGGHNEQFF.

CDR3 DNA sequence: TGCGCCAGCATCTCACGAAGGGGAGGTAACAATCAGCCCCAGCATTTT. It encodes CASISRRGGNNQPQHF. This chain uses TRBV23-1 with TRBJ1-5; maybe TRBD1 (5 bases). TRBV23-1 falls under the ORF class, with uncertain function. The CDR3 extends over 16 amino acids. Between the trimmed V and J ends, which lost 7 bases and 3 bases, there was a span of 19 bases.

By frequency in the sample, this clone is medium-sized. The chain uses TRBV10-3 and TRBJ1-3; D is possibly TRBD1 (6 bases). Trimming pared 3 bases from V and 1 base from J, leaving 10 bases between. CDR1 and CDR2 from the germline V gene are ENHRY and SYGVKD. The CDR3 runs 15 residues. CDR3 sequence (DNA): TGTGCCATCAGTGAATACAGGGATTCTGGAAACACCATATATTTT. Translating it yields CAISEYRDSGNTIYF.

In nucleotides, the CDR3 is TGTGCCAGCAGTCCTGAGGGGATGCGATCCTACGAGCAGTACGTC. Amino acids: CASSPEGMRSYEQYV. The chain has TRBV5-4 and TRBJ2-7; D tentatively reads TRBD1 or TRBD2 (5 bases each). From germline, CDR1 is SGHNT and CDR2 YYREEE (reference sequence). The CDR3 spans 15 residues. Trimming removed 5 bases from V and 1 base from J, with 16 bases in between.

This chain uses TRBV19 with TRBJ1-1; no reliable D call. The CDR3 spans 13 residues. Trimming shortened V by 7 bases and J by 0 bases, and 9 bases separated the two germline ends. The V gene's germline CDR1 is LNHDA and CDR2 SQIVND (reference sequence). CDR3 nucleotides: TGTGCCAGTAATTACCTAATGAACACTGAAGCTTTCTTT. It specifies CASNYLMNTEAFF.

This clone was observed a single time. The CDR3 protein is CASSQGTGNTEAFF. Written as DNA, the CDR3 is TGCGCCAGCTCTCAGGGGACAGGAAACACTGAAGCTTTCTTT. The rearrangement uses TRBV10-1 and TRBJ1-1; TRBD1 aligns across 8 bases. CDR3 size: 14 residues. V shed 8 bases and J 2 bases; nucleotides not matched to a gene: 7. Germline-derived CDR1 and CDR2 are WNHNN and SYGVQD (reference sequence).

This chain connects TRBV10-1 to TRBJ1-6; D is perhaps TRBD1 (6 bases). CDR1 and CDR2 from the germline V gene are WNHNN and SYGVQD (reference sequence). The germline V and J ends were trimmed by 0 bases and 9 bases, with 18 bases remaining between them. The CDR3 covers 17 residues. The CDR3 nucleotides read TGCGCCAGCAGTGAGTCTACCCTGGACAGAATGGTTTCACCCCTCCACTTT. This codes for CASSESTLDRMVSPLHF.

The chain recombines TRBV6-1 with TRBJ1-2, with 9 bases that match TRBD1. The germline CDR1 and CDR2 sequences are MNHNS and SASEGT. The CDR3 consists of 14 residues. J gave up 7 bases and V 5 bases, and 8 bases lay outside the gene matches. The CDR3: CASSPRDRVSGYTF. CDR3 DNA: TGTGCCAGCAGTCCCCGGGACAGGGTCTCTGGCTACACCTTC.

V is TRBV5-6 and J is TRBJ2-1; unclear D gene. V lost 4 bases and J lost 7, with 21 bases in between. This CDR3 spans 16 amino acids. Germline V gene sequence: CDR1 SGHDT, CDR2 YYEEEE. CDR3 bases: TGTGCCAGCAGCCCTTACCGACATGGAGTAGTAAATGAGCAGTTCTTC. Translating it yields CASSPYRHGVVNEQFF. Drawing the rest from reference TRBV5-6 and TRBJ2-1, the complete variable domain is DAGVTQSPTHLIKTRGQQVTLRCSPKSGHDTVSWYQQALGQGPQFIFQYYEEEERQRGNFPDRFSGHQFPNYSSELNVNALLLGDSALYLCASSPYRHGVVNEQFFGPGTRLTVL.

This chain links TRBV2 with TRBJ1-4; maybe TRBD1 (5 bases). The CDR3 covers 15 residues. The V gene's germline CDR1 is SNHLY and CDR2 FYNNEI. V gave up 7 bases and J gave up 4 bases, with 16 bases separating them. CDR3 region: CASIGGREYNEKLFF. In DNA, the CDR3 is TGTGCCAGCATCGGCGGCAGGGAATATAATGAAAAACTGTTTTTT.

The chain links TRBV19 to TRBJ1-5; D is ambiguous. V lost 4 bases and J lost 0, with 13 bases in between. The CDR3 is 16 amino acids. CDR1 LNHDA and CDR2 SQIVND come from the germline V gene (reference sequence). CDR3 coding DNA: TGTGCCAGTAGTACCAAAACGGGCGGTAGCAATCAGCCCCAGCATTTT. Translation gives CASSTKTGGSNQPQHF.

This rearrangement joins TRBV29-1 to TRBJ1-3; no firm D call. Deletions cut 4 bases from V and 0 bases from J, with 13 bases between. Germline loops: CDR1 SQVTM, CDR2 ANQGSEA. The CDR3 runs to 15 residues. In DNA, the CDR3 is TGCAGCGTTGGAGTCTTCGGGGTCTCTGGAAACACCATATATTTT. This gives the protein CSVGVFGVSGNTIYF.

The chain links TRBV7-9 to TRBJ1-1; no reliable D call. V was pared by 1 base and J by 0 bases, with 3 bases between. Per the germline V gene, CDR1 is SEHNR and CDR2 is FQNEAQ (reference sequence). The CDR3 covers 13 residues. CDR3 in DNA: TGTGCCAGCAGCTTAGACGTGAACACTGAAGCTTTCTTT. This encodes CASSLDVNTEAFF.